This TCR beta chain is drawn from a study of blood T cell repertoires in COVID-19. In the study overall: Sample material is recorded as cDNA or gDNA derived from T cells, B-cell-depleted T cells, or PBMCs.

Per the study methods: Reference gene primer amplification gave nucleated cell count estimates. Some clones are missing from TCRdb's copy, which holds only in-frame ones; the method was immunoSEQ multiplex PCR. V and J calls and clone size are given by that table; D and trimming were obtained from the DNA. The repertoire holds more than 150,000 clones, roughly 85% seen once, with approximately 5.4% in the top ten. This clone was found a few times. V lost 12 bases to trimming and J lost 0 bases, with 10 bases between them. Germline CDR1 and CDR2: KGHDR and SFDVKD. CDR3 length: 13 residues. This TCR was sampled from a woman aged 25 to 45 with acute or convalescent COVID-19. The rearrangement uses TRBV24-1 and TRBJ2-2; TRBD1 might be the D (5 bases). The sample consisted of peripheral blood. In DNA form, the CDR3 reads TGTGCCGCCCGACAGACGAACACCGGGGAGCTGTTTTTT. Translated, it gives CAARQTNTGELFF.